This T cell receptor beta chain was documented in a study of blood T cell repertoires in COVID-19. The CDR3 extends over 13 amino acids. V was pared by 1 base and J by 7 bases, with 11 bases between. CDR1 is GTSNPN and CDR2 is SVGIG in the germline V gene (reference sequence). Sequencing was performed with immunoSEQ multiplex PCR; in TCRdb, only in-frame clones are kept and a portion is missing. The data contain 100,000 to 150,000 clones, approximately 82% of them singletons. A single count supports this clone. Sequences were obtained from peripheral blood. The rearrangement uses TRBV30 and TRBJ1-5, with D possibly matching TRBD1 (6 bases). The clonotype originates from a woman in her forties or fifties with acute or convalescent COVID-19. This CDR3 reads CAWSEGGTQPQHF. In nucleotides, the CDR3 is TGTGCCTGGAGTGAGGGGGGGACGCAGCCCCAGCATTTT. Supplemented by reference TRBV30 and TRBJ1-5, the full variable domain reads SQTIHQWPATLVQPVGSPLSLECTVEGTSNPNLYWYRQAAGRGLQLLFYSVGIGQISSEVPQNLSASRPQDRQFILSSKKLLLSDSGFYLCAWSEGGTQPQHFGDGTRLSIL.